This TCR beta chain comes out of a study of T-cell reconstitution after alpha-beta-depleted transplantation in children. Unique molecular identifiers were incorporated into the prepared TCRbeta library. One entry per CDR3 protein, called by TCRdb with MiXCR from the PCR reads. The sample yields approximately 590,000 distinct CDR3 sequences, more than 9% seen once. This clonotype has only a few counts. The germline gives CDR1 MNHEY, CDR2 SVGEGT. Trimming removed 5 bases from V and 10 bases from J, with 12 bases in between. This CDR3 has 12 amino acids. The receptor's source is a human donor who donated a stem cell graft to a child with acute myeloid leukemia. The sequences come from PBMCs from the stem cell graft donor, collected from the stem cell graft. The J gene is TRBJ2-1, the V gene TRBV6-2 or TRBV6-3; possibly TRBD2 for D (5 bases). In DNA form, the CDR3 reads TGTGCCAGCAGTACCGGACTTTTCGAGCAGTTCTTC. This gives the protein CASSTGLFEQFF.